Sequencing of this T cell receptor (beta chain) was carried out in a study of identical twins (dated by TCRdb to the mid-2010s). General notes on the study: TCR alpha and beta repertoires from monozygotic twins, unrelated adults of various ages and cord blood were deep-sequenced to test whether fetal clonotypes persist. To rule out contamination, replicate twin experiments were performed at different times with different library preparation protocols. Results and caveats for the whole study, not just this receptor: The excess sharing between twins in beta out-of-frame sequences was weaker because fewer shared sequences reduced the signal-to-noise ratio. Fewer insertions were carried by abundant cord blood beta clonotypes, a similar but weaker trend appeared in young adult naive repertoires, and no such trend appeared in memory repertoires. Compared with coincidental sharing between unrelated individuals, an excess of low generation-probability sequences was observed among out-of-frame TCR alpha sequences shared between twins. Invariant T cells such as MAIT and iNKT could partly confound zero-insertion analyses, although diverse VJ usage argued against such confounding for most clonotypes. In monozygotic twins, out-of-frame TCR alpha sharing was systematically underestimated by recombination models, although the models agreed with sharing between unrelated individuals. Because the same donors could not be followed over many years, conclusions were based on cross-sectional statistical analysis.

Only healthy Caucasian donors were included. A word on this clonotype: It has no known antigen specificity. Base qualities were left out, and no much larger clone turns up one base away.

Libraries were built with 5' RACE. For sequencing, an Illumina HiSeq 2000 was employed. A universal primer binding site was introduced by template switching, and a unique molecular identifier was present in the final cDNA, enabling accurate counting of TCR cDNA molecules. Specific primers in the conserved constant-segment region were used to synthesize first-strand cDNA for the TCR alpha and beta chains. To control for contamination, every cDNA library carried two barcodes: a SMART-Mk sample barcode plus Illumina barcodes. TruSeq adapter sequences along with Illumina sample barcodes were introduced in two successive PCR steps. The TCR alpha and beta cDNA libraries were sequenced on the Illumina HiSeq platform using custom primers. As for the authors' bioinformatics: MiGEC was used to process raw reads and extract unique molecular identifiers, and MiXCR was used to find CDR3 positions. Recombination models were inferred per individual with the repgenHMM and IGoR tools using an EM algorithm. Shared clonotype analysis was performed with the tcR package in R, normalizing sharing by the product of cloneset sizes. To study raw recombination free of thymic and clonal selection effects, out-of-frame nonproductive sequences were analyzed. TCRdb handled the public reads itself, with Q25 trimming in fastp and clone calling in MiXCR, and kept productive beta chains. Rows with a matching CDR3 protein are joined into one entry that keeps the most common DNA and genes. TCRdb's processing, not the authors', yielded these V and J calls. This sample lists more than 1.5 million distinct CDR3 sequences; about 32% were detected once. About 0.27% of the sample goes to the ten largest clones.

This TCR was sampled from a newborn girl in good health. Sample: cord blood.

The DNA sequence reads TGTGCCAGCAGCTCTCTAGCGGGGGGGGACTCCTACAATGAGCAGTACTTC. Its translation reads: CASSSLAGGDSYNEQYF. The sequence links TRBV12-3 or TRBV12-4 to TRBJ2-1; 12 middle bases align to TRBD2. With the DNA end fitting TRBJ2-7 better, the J assignment may be wrong. The CDR3 runs 17 amino acids, cysteine and phenylalanine included. Only CDR3 DNA remains: 51 bases, in frame from the first base.